This T cell receptor beta chain was obtained from a study of response to subunit inactivated influenza vaccine. General observations from the study: Seasonal influenza vaccination, on each occasion, was suggested by the authors to recruit few new T cells.

Germline V gene data show CDR1 as MNHNS and CDR2 as SASEGT. V shed 3 bases and J shed 1 base, with 8 bases lying between them. CDR3 length equals 14 residues. For this clonotype: The antigen remains unidentified.

MiXCR, applied by TCRdb to the RT-PCR reads, yields one record per CDR3 protein. In the table there are about 240,000 distinct CDR3 sequences, 12% of which are singletons. The receptor was derived from a man aged 50 to 60 who received an inactivated influenza vaccine. This sample comprised non-naive T cells sorted from PBMCs, obtained approximately 15 days before vaccination. This chain joins TRBV6-1 and TRBJ2-3, with TRBD1 as a possible D gene (5 bases). CDR3 nucleotides: TGTGCCAGCAGTGACTGGGGCCGCACAGATACGCAGTATTTT. Translation gives CASSDWGRTDTQYF.